This is a list of T cell receptor beta chains from one sample in a study of OX40 agonist ivuxolimab in advanced cancers. Libraries were prepared by immunoSEQ multiplex PCR; TCRdb keeps only in-frame clonotypes and omits some of them. The data hold approximately 48,000 clones, with around nine tenths observed a single time. The source material was CD4+ or CD8+ T cells sorted from blood, sampled in a trial of the OX40 agonist ivuxolimab. The receptor set was obtained from an adult with an advanced solid tumor such as melanoma, head and neck, liver or kidney cancer. Each CDR3 is given with its conserved first and last residue. A D gene is named only where the DNA matches it firmly. Not every row has a clone size; where given, it reads once, few, many or a size class.

J: TRBJ1-1
size: .
D: .
V: TRBV14
DNA: TGTGCCAGCAGCCAAGGAGGCACTGAAGCTTTCTTT
CDR3: CASSQGGTEAFF

J: TRBJ1-2
size: .
D: TRBD1
V: TRBV7-8
DNA: TGTGCCAGCAGCTTAGAGGGAGGGGGCCCTACTAACTATGGCTACACCTTC
CDR3: CASSLEGGGPTNYGYTF

J: TRBJ1-4
size: .
D: .
V: TRBV4-3
DNA: TGCGCCAGCAGCCCCAAGGAGTTAGGCATCACAACTAATGAAAAACTGTTTTTT
CDR3: CASSPKELGITTNEKLFF

J: TRBJ2-3
size: .
D: .
V: TRBV9
DNA: TGTGCCAGCAGCGTAGCTGAAGATACGCAGTATTTT
CDR3: CASSVAEDTQYF

J: TRBJ1-3
size: few
D: .
V: TRBV2
DNA: TGTGCCAGCAGTGAGAGTGACTCTGGAAACACCATATATTTT
CDR3: CASSESDSGNTIYF

J: TRBJ1-2
size: .
D: .
V: TRBV13
DNA: TGTGCCAGCAGCTTTTCCTCCAGCCCTTATGGCTACACCTTC
CDR3: CASSFSSSPYGYTF

J: TRBJ1-4
size: .
D: .
V: TRBV6-5
DNA: TGTGCCAGCAGCGACCTCGGACCGGATAATGAAAAACTGTTTTTT
CDR3: CASSDLGPDNEKLFF

J: TRBJ2-7
size: .
D: TRBD2
V: TRBV19
DNA: TGTGCCAGTAGTTCAGCGGGGGCCTACGAGCAGTACTTC
CDR3: CASSSAGAYEQYF

J: TRBJ2-7
size: few
D: .
V: TRBV4-1
DNA: TGCGCCAGCAGCCAAGCCCCCGCGTCCTCCTACGAGCAGTACTTC
CDR3: CASSQAPASSYEQYF

J: TRBJ2-1
size: .
D: TRBD2
V: TRBV4-1
DNA: TGCGCCAGCAGCCACCCCGGGGGGTGGGGCTACAATGAGCAGTTCTTC
CDR3: CASSHPGGWGYNEQFF

J: TRBJ2-7
size: .
D: .
V: TRBV7-9
DNA: TGTGCCAGCAGCTTTGTTGGGGGCCCCTACGAGCAGTACTTC
CDR3: CASSFVGGPYEQYF

J: TRBJ2-4
size: .
D: TRBD2
V: TRBV4-1
DNA: TGCGCCAGCAGCCCGAGGACTAGCGGTCCTCAAAGCATTCAGTACTTC
CDR3: CASSPRTSGPQSIQYF

J: TRBJ1-2
size: .
D: .
V: TRBV29-1
DNA: TGCAGCGTTGAAGATCTTGTCACAGGACCCTATGGCTACACCTTC
CDR3: CSVEDLVTGPYGYTF

J: TRBJ2-7
size: .
D: .
V: TRBV19
DNA: TGTGCCAGTAGTATAGTCAGCCTGGCGTCGAGAACCTACGAGCAGTACTTC
CDR3: CASSIVSLASRTYEQYF

J: TRBJ2-7
size: .
D: .
V: TRBV5-1
DNA: TGCGCCAGCCGTTTCGGGTACGAGCAGTACTTC
CDR3: CASRFGYEQYF

J: TRBJ2-7
size: .
D: .
V: TRBV5-1
DNA: TGCGCCAGCAGCTTGGAGGCTTACAAGTACGAGCAGTACTTC
CDR3: CASSLEAYKYEQYF

J: TRBJ2-1
size: .
D: TRBD2
V: TRBV27
DNA: TGTGCCAGCAGTTTACTGACTAGCGGGAGTTTGAATGAGCAGTTCTTC
CDR3: CASSLLTSGSLNEQFF

J: TRBJ2-1
size: .
D: TRBD2
V: TRBV28
DNA: TGTGCCAGCAGTTTACTAGCGGGAGGATCCTACAATGAGCAGTTCTTC
CDR3: CASSLLAGGSYNEQFF

J: TRBJ2-7
size: .
D: TRBD1
V: TRBV9
DNA: TGTGCCAGCAGCGTGGACAGGGGAACCTACGAGCAGTACTTC
CDR3: CASSVDRGTYEQYF

J: TRBJ2-1
size: .
D: .
V: TRBV30
DNA: TGTGCCTGGAGTGTAAACCGGGATCCCTACAATGAGCAGTTCTTC
CDR3: CAWSVNRDPYNEQFF

J: TRBJ1-2
size: medium-sized
D: .
V: TRBV27
DNA: TGTGCCAGCAGTTCGGACTACCGAGGCAGTGGCTACACCTTC
CDR3: CASSSDYRGSGYTF

J: TRBJ2-5
size: .
D: .
V: TRBV6-5
DNA: TGTGCCAGCAGTTACTCGAGAGGAGGGGAGCGAGAGACCCAGTACTTC
CDR3: CASSYSRGGERETQYF

J: TRBJ2-5
size: .
D: TRBD2
V: TRBV13
DNA: TGTGCCAGCAGCTCGTGGACTAGCACAGAGACCCAGTACTTC
CDR3: CASSSWTSTETQYF

J: TRBJ1-1
size: .
D: TRBD1
V: TRBV28
DNA: TGTGCCAGCAGTTTCCCTTGGGACAGTAGGCTCTTT
CDR3: CASSFPWDSRLF

J: TRBJ2-5
size: .
D: .
V: TRBV27
DNA: TGTGCCAGCAGTTTCGGGTCCCTCCCCAGGGAGACCCAGTACTTC
CDR3: CASSFGSLPRETQYF

J: TRBJ2-1
size: .
D: .
V: TRBV9
DNA: TGTGCCAGCAGCCCCAATAGGGCGGGCAATGAGCAGTTCTTC
CDR3: CASSPNRAGNEQFF

J: TRBJ1-5
size: .
D: .
V: TRBV7-2
DNA: TGTGCCAGCAGCTCCCCCGGGGAGGGGATCAATCAGCCCCAGCATTTT
CDR3: CASSSPGEGINQPQHF

J: TRBJ1-4
size: .
D: .
V: TRBV6-5
DNA: TGTGCCAGCAGCCTAGGGACCTGGGGCGAAAAACTGTTTTTT
CDR3: CASSLGTWGEKLFF

J: TRBJ2-7
size: .
D: .
V: TRBV27
DNA: TGTGCCACCAAGACTCCCTACGAGCAGTACTTC
CDR3: CATKTPYEQYF

J: TRBJ1-1
size: .
D: TRBD1
V: TRBV19
DNA: TGTGCCAGTAGTATGGGAACAGGGGGACGGGGCACTGAAGCTTTCTTT
CDR3: CASSMGTGGRGTEAFF

J: TRBJ1-1
size: .
D: TRBD1
V: TRBV7-8
DNA: TGTGCCAGCAGCTTATCGAAGACAGGGGGCATTGCGAACACTGAAGCTTTCTTT
CDR3: CASSLSKTGGIANTEAFF

J: TRBJ2-7
size: .
D: TRBD1
V: TRBV19
DNA: TGTGCCAGTAGCCTCTCCGGGACAGGAACCGGGGAGCAGTACTTC
CDR3: CASSLSGTGTGEQYF

J: TRBJ2-7
size: .
D: .
V: TRBV5-4
DNA: TGTGCCAGCAGCTCCTTGACAGAAACCTACGAGCAGTACTTC
CDR3: CASSSLTETYEQYF

J: TRBJ1-1
size: .
D: TRBD1
V: TRBV19
DNA: TGTGCCAGTACCAGGGGGCTGACCACTGAAGCTTTCTTT
CDR3: CASTRGLTTEAFF